This T cell receptor beta chain was documented in a study of glioma-infiltrating T cells after dendritic cell vaccination. Across the study: Glioblastoma patients came from Phase I and II dendritic cell vaccination trials.

Up to 2 ug genomic DNA was used for TCRB CDR3 amplification. The PCR used 60 V beta and 13 J beta primers. Repertoires were generated with immunoSEQ multiplex PCR, while TCRdb's copy carries only in-frame clones and drops some. The repertoire holds approximately 82,000 clones, with roughly 90% as singletons. The CDR3 spans 16 residues. Trimming cost V 2 bases and J 3 bases; bases outside gene matches: 5. CDR1 is SNHLY, CDR2 FYNNEI, per germline. For this clone: Its antigen is still unknown.

Study-wide results and caveats: TCR clonality showed no direct relationship with survival.

The receptor was derived from a human donor with glioblastoma. Specimen: blood, collected before dendritic cell vaccination. The V call is TRBV2, the J call TRBJ2-5; 11 bases line up with TRBD2. The CDR3 loop is CASSETSGGEKETQYF. CDR3 sequence (DNA): TGTGCCAGCAGTGAAACTAGCGGGGGCGAAAAAGAGACCCAGTACTTC.